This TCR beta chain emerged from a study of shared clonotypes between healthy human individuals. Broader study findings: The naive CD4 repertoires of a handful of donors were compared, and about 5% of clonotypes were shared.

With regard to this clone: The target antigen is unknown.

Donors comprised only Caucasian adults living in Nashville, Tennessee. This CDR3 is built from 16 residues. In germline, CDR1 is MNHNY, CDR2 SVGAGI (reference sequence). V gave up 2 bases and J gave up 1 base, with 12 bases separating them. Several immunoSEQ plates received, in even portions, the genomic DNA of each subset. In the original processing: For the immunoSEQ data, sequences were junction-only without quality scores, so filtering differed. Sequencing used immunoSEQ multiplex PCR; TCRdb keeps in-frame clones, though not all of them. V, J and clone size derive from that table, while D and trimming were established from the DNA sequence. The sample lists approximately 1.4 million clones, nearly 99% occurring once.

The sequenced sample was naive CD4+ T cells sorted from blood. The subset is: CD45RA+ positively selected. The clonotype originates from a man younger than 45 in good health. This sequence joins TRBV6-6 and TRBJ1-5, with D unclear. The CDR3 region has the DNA TGTGCCAGCAGTTACGAGGTGGGCCGGAGCAATCAGCCCCAGCATTTT. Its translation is CASSYEVGRSNQPQHF.